The TCR beta chain described here comes from a study of Graves' ophthalmopathy and Graves' hyperthyroidism. RNA transcripts served as template for amplifying TCR beta CDR3 sequences. Investigators did first-round RT-PCR with HTBI primers, then second-round multiplex PCR. MiXCR was run by TCRdb on the multiplex PCR reads, yielding one entry per CDR3 protein. This table has just over 600,000 distinct CDR3 sequences, approximately 22% appearing once. Per germline, CDR1 SQVTM and CDR2 ANQGSEA. The V end was cut by 4 bases, the J end by 4 bases, with 10 bases between. The CDR3 has 12 residues. Enrollment excluded any patients with other autoimmune diseases, uncontrolled infections, pregnancy or lactation. The starting material, 10 ml of fresh peripheral blood, provided the PBMCs.

This clonotype originated in a woman aged 18-29 years with stable Graves' hyperthyroidism. Some clones in this sample may be carry-over from other donors' samples. The genes are TRBV29-1 and TRBJ1-2; possibly TRBD1 for D (6 bases). Sequencing was carried out using peripheral blood. The CDR3 sequence is CSVVRDTYGYTF. CDR3 nucleotide sequence: TGCAGCGTTGTGAGGGACACCTATGGCTACACCTTC.